This T cell receptor (beta chain) was sequenced for a study of control samples from healthy donors and cancer patients. Trimming took 4 bases from V and 8 from J; bases not matched to a gene: 4. CDR1 is LGHDT, CDR2 YNNKEL, per germline (reference sequence). The CDR3 runs 12 residues. This table comes from immunoSEQ multiplex PCR, and its TCRdb copy is limited to in-frame clones, with some not included. The table records about 110,000 clones, 80% to 90% of them present only once. This clone was seen just once. The V call is TRBV3-1 (or the pseudogene TRBV3-2), the J call TRBJ1-1; the match to TRBD1 covers 7 bases. The specimen was blood. The receptor comes from a woman between 45 and 65 years old in good health. DNA for the CDR3: TGTGCCAGCAGCCGACTGGACAGGGAAGCTTTCTTT. It yields the protein CASSRLDREAFF.